Listed here is a single T cell receptor beta chain. What it binds is not known. Treatment specified: oral pan-JAK inhibitor, 5-10 mg twice daily. This specimen comes from a study of CD8+ T cells in alopecia areata. Study conclusions and caveats: Persistence of many expanded lesional clones was seen in scalp and blood during tofacitinib.

RNA was isolated and reverse transcribed to cDNA, the sequencing template. Only in-frame clones appear in the TCRdb table, and some are missing; sequencing was by immunoSEQ multiplex PCR. The sample records 190,000 or so clones, approximately 56% being singletons. CDR3 size: 12 residues. V lost 1 base, J lost 4 bases, and 7 bases lay in between. From germline, CDR1 is SQVTM and CDR2 ANQGSEA. The source was CD4+ T cells sorted from blood, collected at week 4, from a patient treated with tofacitinib. This sequence joins TRBV29-1 and TRBJ2-5, with unresolved D. The TCR was taken from a human donor with alopecia areata. Here the CDR3 reads CSVEGHSETQYF. The CDR3 region has the DNA TGCAGCGTTGAAGGGCATTCAGAGACCCAGTACTTC.